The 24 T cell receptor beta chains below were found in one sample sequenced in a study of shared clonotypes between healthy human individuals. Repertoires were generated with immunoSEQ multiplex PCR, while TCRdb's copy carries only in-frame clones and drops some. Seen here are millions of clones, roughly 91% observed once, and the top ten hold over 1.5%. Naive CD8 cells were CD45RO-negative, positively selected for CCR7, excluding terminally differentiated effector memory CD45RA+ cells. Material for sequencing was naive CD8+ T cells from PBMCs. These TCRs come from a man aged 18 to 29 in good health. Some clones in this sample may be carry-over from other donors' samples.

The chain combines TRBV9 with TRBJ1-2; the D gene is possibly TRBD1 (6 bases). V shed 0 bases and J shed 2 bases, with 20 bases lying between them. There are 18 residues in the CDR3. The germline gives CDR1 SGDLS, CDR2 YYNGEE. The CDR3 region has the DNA TGTGCCAGCAGCGTAGATGGGGGGCGAGGGATCATAAACTATGGCTACACCTTC. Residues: CASSVDGGRGIINYGYTF.

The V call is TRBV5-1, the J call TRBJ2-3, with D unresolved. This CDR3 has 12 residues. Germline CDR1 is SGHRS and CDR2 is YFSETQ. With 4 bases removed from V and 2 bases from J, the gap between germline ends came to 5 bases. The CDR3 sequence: CASSVSTDTQYF. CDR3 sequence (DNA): TGCGCCAGCAGCGTATCCACAGATACGCAGTATTTT.

CDR3 DNA sequence: TGTGCCAGCAGTCAGCCAGGGGCAACCTACGAGCAGTACTTC. It codes for CASSQPGATYEQYF. The rearrangement joins TRBV28 to TRBJ2-7; possibly TRBD1 for D (6 bases). The CDR3 is 14 residues long. Germline V gene sequence: CDR1 MDHEN, CDR2 SYDVKM. Trimming left V 5 bases short and J 2 bases short, with 13 bases between.

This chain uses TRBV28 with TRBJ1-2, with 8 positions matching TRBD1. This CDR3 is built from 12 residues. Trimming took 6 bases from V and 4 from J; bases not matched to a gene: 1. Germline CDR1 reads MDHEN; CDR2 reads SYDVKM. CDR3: CASRQGAYGYTF. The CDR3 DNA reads TGTGCCAGCAGGCAGGGGGCCTATGGCTACACCTTC.

The CDR3: CASSTGGGEQYF. The CDR3 DNA reads as TGTGCCAGCAGCACTGGGGGGGGCGAGCAGTACTTC. J is TRBJ2-7 and V is TRBV5-6; 7 nucleotides line up with TRBD2. The CDR3 has 12 residues. CDR1 is SGHDT, CDR2 YYEEEE, per germline. V dropped 4 bases and J dropped 6; count of bases not matched to a gene: 4.

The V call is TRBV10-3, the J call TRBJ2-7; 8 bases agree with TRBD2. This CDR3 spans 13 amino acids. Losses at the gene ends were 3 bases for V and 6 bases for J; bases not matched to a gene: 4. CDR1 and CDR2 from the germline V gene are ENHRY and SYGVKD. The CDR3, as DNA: TGTGCCATCAGTGACGGGAGGGCCTCCGAGCAGTACTTC. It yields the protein CAISDGRASEQYF.

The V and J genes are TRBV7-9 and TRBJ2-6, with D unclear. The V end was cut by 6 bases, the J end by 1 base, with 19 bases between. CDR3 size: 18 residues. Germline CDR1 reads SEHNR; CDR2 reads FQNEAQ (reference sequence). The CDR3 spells CASSYPHYTASGANVLTF. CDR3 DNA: TGTGCCAGCAGTTATCCGCATTATACTGCTTCTGGGGCCAACGTCCTGACTTTC.

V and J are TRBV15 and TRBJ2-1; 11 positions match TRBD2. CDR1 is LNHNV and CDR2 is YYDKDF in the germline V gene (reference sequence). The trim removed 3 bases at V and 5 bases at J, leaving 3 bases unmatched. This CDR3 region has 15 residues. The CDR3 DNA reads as TGTGCCACCAGCAGGGGGACTAGCGGACACAATGAGCAGTTCTTC. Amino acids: CATSRGTSGHNEQFF.

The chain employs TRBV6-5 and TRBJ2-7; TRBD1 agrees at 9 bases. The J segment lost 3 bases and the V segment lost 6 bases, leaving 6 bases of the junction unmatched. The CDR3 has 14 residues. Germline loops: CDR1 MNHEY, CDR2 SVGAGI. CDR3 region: CASSQTGQGYEQYF. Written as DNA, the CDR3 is TGTGCCAGCAGCCAAACGGGACAGGGCTACGAGCAGTACTTC.

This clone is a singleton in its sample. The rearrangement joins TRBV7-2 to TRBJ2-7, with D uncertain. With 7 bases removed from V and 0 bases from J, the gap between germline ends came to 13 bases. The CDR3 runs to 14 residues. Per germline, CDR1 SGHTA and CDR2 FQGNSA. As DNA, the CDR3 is TGTGCCAGCACCTTCCCCGGGTTCTCCTACGAGCAGTACTTC. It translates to CASTFPGFSYEQYF.

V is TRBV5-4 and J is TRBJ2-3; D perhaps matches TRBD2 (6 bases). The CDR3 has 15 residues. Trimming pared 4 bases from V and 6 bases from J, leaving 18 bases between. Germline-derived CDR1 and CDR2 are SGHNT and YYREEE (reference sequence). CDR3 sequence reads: CASSTSPGRGDTQYF. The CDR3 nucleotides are TGTGCCAGCAGCACATCTCCCGGACGGGGGGATACGCAGTATTTT.

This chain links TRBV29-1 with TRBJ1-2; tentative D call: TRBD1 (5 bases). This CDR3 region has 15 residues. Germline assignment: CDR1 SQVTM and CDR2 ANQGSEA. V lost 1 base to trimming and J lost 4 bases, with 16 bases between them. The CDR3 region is CSVEVPLGAGYGYTF. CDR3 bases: TGCAGCGTTGAAGTTCCCCTAGGGGCGGGCTATGGCTACACCTTC.

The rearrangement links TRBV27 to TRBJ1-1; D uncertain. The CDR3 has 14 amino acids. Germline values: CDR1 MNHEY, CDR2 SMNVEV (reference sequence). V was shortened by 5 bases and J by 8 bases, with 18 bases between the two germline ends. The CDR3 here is CASSQSLGGREAFF. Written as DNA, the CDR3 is TGTGCCAGCAGTCAATCCCTCGGCGGGAGGGAAGCTTTCTTT.

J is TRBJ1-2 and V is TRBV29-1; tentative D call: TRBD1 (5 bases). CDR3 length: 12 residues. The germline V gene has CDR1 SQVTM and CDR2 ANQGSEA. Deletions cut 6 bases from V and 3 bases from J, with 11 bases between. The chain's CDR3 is CSVIRDDYGYTF. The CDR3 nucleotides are TGCAGCGTGATCCGGGACGACTATGGCTACACCTTC.

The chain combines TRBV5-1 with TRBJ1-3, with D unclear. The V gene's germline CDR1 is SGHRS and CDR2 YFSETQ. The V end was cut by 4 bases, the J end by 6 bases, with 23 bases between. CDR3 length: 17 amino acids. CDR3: CASSTIMTSPLANTIYF. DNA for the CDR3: TGCGCCAGCAGCACCATCATGACATCCCCTCTGGCAAACACCATATATTTT.

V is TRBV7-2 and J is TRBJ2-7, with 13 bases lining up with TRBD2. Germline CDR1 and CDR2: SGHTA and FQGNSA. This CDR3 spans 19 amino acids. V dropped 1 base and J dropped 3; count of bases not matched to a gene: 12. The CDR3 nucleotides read TGTGCCAGCAGCTTAGAGGCGGTACGGGGACTAGCGGGAATCTACGAGCAGTACTTC. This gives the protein CASSLEAVRGLAGIYEQYF.

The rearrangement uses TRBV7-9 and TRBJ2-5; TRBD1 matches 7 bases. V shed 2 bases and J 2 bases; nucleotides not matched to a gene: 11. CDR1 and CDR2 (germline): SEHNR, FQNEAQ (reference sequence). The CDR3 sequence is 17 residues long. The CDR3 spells CASSLPHQDRRQETQYF. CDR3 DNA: TGTGCCAGCAGCTTACCCCATCAGGACAGGAGACAAGAGACCCAGTACTTC.

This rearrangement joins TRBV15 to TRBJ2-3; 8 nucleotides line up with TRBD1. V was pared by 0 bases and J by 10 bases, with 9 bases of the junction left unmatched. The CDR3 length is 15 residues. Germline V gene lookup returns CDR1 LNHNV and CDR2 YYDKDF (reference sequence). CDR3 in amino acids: CATSREGYGQGAQYF. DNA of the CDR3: TGTGCCACCAGCAGAGAAGGTTACGGACAGGGTGCGCAGTATTTT.

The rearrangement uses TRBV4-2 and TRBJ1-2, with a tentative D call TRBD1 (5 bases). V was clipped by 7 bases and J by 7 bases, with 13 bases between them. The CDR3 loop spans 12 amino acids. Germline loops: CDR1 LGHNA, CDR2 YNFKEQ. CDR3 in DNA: TGTGCCAGCAAGGGTTTGGGGCTTGGCTACACCTTC. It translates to CASKGLGLGYTF.

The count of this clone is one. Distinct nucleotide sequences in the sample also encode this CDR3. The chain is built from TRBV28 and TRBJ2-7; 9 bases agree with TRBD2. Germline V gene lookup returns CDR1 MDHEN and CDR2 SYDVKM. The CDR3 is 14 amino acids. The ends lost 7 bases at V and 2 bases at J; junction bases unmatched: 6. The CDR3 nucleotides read TGTGCCAGCACCTTAGCGGGAGAAGCCTACGAGCAGTACTTC. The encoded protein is CASTLAGEAYEQYF.

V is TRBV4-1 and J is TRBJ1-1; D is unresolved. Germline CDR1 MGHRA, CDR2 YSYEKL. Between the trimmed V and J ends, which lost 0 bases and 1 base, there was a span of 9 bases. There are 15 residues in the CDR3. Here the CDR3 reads CASSQDLGKNTEAFF. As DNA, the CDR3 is TGCGCCAGCAGCCAAGATTTAGGGAAGAACACTGAAGCTTTCTTT.

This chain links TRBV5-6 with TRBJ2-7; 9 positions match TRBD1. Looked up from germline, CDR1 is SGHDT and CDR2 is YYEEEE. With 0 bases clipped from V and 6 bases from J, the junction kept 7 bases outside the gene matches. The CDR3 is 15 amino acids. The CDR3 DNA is TGTGCCAGCAGCTTGGCCCGGGACAGGGCAGGCGAGCAGTACTTC. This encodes CASSLARDRAGEQYF.

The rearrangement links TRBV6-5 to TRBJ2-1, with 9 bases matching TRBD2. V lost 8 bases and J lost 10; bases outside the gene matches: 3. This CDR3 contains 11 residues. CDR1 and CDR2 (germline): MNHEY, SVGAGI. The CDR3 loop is CASASGGEQFF. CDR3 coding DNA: TGTGCCAGCGCGAGCGGGGGGGAGCAGTTCTTC.

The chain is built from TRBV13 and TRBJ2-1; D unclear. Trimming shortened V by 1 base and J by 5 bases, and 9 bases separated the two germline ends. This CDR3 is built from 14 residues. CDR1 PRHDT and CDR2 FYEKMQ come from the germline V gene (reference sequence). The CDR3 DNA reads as TGTGCCAGCAGCTTAGAGTATAGAAACAATGAGCAGTTCTTC. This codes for CASSLEYRNNEQFF.